The 9 T cell receptor beta chains given below trace back to one sample, sequenced in a study of blood T cell repertoires in COVID-19. Here immunoSEQ multiplex PCR was the method, and the copy in TCRdb shows in-frame clones only, minus some. The data contain under 40,000 clones, around 80% of them seen just once; the ten biggest clones take up roughly 7%. Specimen: peripheral blood. These receptors all come from a woman aged 60-75 years with acute or convalescent COVID-19.

This clone came up once. One junction end disagrees with the germline gene, perhaps due to a read error. The genes are TRBV11-3 and TRBJ1-1; D is uncertain. The CDR3 contains 13 residues. Germline-derived CDR1 and CDR2 are SGHNT and YENEEA. CDR3 sequence (DNA): TGTGCCAGCAGTTTAGACGCGGGGACTGAAGCTTTCTTT. This sequence encodes CASSLDAGTEAFF.

The chain links TRBV2 to TRBJ2-7, with D perhaps TRBD1 (5 bases). The germline V gene has CDR1 SNHLY and CDR2 FYNNEI. V was pared by 7 bases and J by 5 bases, with 15 bases between. This CDR3 spans 13 amino acids. Here the CDR3 DNA reads TGTGCCAGCACCGCGCAGGGCCCCAACGAGCAGTACTTC. Amino acids: CASTAQGPNEQYF.

V gene TRBV14 combines with J gene TRBJ2-1, with 7 bases identical to TRBD2. Germline V gene data show CDR1 as SGHDN and CDR2 as FVKESK. V dropped 1 base and J dropped 13; count of bases not matched to a gene: 4. This CDR3 spans 12 amino acids. CDR3 sequence reads: CASSQGAGRQFF. Here the CDR3 DNA reads TGTGCCAGCAGCCAAGGAGCGGGGAGACAGTTCTTC.

The chain has TRBV4-1 and TRBJ2-1; 11 nucleotides align to TRBD2. Germline V gene sequence: CDR1 MGHRA, CDR2 YSYEKL. The CDR3 contains 16 residues. J gave up 10 bases and V 4 bases, and 12 bases lay outside the gene matches. The CDR3: CASSPIAGGRLYEQFF. The CDR3 bases are TGCGCCAGCAGCCCGATAGCGGGGGGGAGGTTATACGAGCAGTTCTTC.

V usage is TRBV7-9 and J usage is TRBJ1-2; the D gene is possibly TRBD1 (5 bases). Trimming pared 8 bases from V and 8 bases from J, leaving 18 bases between. The CDR3 runs to 13 residues. Germline CDR1 SEHNR, CDR2 FQNEAQ (reference sequence). CDR3 nucleotide sequence: TGTGCCAGCGACCACCGGGGGTTGTCGGGCTACACCTTC. It encodes CASDHRGLSGYTF.

The chain links TRBV19 to TRBJ1-5; 7 bases map to TRBD1. Germline V gene sequence: CDR1 LNHDA, CDR2 SQIVND (reference sequence). Unmatched junction bases numbered 11, after V lost 5 bases and J lost 4 bases. The CDR3 is made up of 16 amino acids. The CDR3 protein is CASSARDRGVNQPQHF. The CDR3 coding sequence is TGTGCCAGTAGTGCCCGGGACAGAGGGGTAAATCAGCCCCAGCATTTT.

V and J are TRBV6-5 and TRBJ1-3; 8 bases match TRBD1. Germline CDR1 is MNHEY and CDR2 is SVGAGI. CDR3 length: 15 amino acids. The V and J ends lost 6 bases and 0 bases, in that order; junction bases with no gene match: 4. DNA of the CDR3: TGTGCCAGCAGCCAGGGGGCTCACTCTGGAAACACCATATATTTT. This gives the protein CASSQGAHSGNTIYF.

The chain links TRBV7-6 to TRBJ2-5, with 12 nucleotides matching TRBD2. Trimming cost V 5 bases and J 4 bases; bases outside gene matches: 5. Germline CDR1 and CDR2: SGHVS and FNYEAQ. The CDR3 sequence is 15 residues long. The CDR3 DNA reads TGTGCCAGCAGCGCGCGGACTAGCGGGACAGAGACCCAGTACTTC. Amino acids: CASSARTSGTETQYF.

The genes are TRBV19 and TRBJ2-7, with 7 bases aligning to TRBD1. The CDR3 contains 17 residues. Germline trimming cut 5 bases from V and 7 bases from J; bases unmatched to any gene: 20. Germline V lookup: CDR1 LNHDA, CDR2 SQIVND (reference sequence). The CDR3 DNA reads TGTGCCAGTAGTTCGAGACAGGGCGCGCCGGAAGCTACGGAGCAGTACTTC. Residues: CASSSRQGAPEATEQYF.